Given below is one TCR beta chain in context. Antigen unknown. Data came from immunoSEQ multiplex PCR; TCRdb stores just in-frame clones and leaves some out. The sample records 150,000 to 200,000 clones, roughly 89% being singletons. This sample stems from a study of cytomegalovirus exposure and HLA in healthy donors. As for the study in general: The 130 or so validation repertoires, a later analysis reported, used the same platform as the roughly 660 repertoires from the first cohort. Findings and caveats of the study: Researchers counted 164 TCR beta chains as cytomegalovirus-associated. Most TCR sequences showed up rarely, but some public TCRs showed up in many donors.

Trimming took off 0 bases at V and 2 bases at J, with 15 bases between the two ends. Per the germline V gene, CDR1 is MRHNA and CDR2 is SNTAGT. CDR3 size: 17 residues. Sequencing input: PBMCs. The clonotype originates from a man younger than 30 in good health and CMV-seropositive. The chain links TRBV6-4 to TRBJ2-3, with D possibly TRBD2 on 6 matching bases. The CDR3 sequence is CASSDSTDYQSTDTQYF. As DNA, the CDR3 is TGTGCCAGCAGTGACTCGACGGACTACCAATCCACAGATACGCAGTATTTT.